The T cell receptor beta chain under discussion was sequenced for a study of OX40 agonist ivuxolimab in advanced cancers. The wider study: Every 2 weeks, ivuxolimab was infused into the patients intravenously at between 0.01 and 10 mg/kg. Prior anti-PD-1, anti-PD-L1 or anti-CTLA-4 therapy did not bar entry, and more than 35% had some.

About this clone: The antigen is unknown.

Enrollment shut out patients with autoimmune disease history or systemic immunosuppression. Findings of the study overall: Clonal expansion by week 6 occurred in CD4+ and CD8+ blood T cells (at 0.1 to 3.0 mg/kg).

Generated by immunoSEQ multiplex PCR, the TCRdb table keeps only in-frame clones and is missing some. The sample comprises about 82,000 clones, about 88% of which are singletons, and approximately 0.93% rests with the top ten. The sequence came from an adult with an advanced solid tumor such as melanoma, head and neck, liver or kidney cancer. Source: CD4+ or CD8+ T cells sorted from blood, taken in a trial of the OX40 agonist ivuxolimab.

CDR3 in amino acids: CASSLIQGSYEQYF. The CDR3 DNA reads as TGTGCCAGCAGCCTGATACAGGGGTCCTACGAGCAGTACTTC. The chain is built from TRBV11-2 and TRBJ2-7; TRBD1 matches 7 bases. This CDR3 comprises 14 residues. The trim removed 5 bases at V and 1 base at J, leaving 5 bases unmatched. CDR1 SGHAT and CDR2 FQNNGV come from the germline V gene.